This record covers a single TCR beta chain. This record belongs to a study of blood T cell repertoires in COVID-19. Study-wide context: The samples span acute and convalescent COVID-19 from the United States, Italy and Spain. In each case, the material was cDNA or gDNA derived from T cells, B-cell-depleted T cells, or PBMCs.

The CDR3 is made up of 14 amino acids. Trimming removed 3 bases at V and 5 bases at J, with 11 bases between. Germline lookup yields CDR1 MDHEN and CDR2 SYDVKM. The table came from immunoSEQ multiplex PCR; TCRdb's copy has only in-frame clones and leaves some out. In the table there are 350,000 or so clones, about 90% of which are singletons. Participants reported their clinical history, and cohort assignment relied on those reports. All exposed participants met a person with COVID-19 within 2 weeks before entering the study. The sequence was collected from a woman aged 30 to 39 who had been exposed to COVID-19. The sequencing sample was made of PBMCs or T cells enriched from blood (not recorded which). The chain recombines TRBV28 with TRBJ1-5; a possible D gene is TRBD1 (5 bases). CDR3 residues: CASSLGGTHQPQHF. The CDR3, as DNA: TGTGCCAGCAGTTTGGGGGGGACGCATCAGCCCCAGCATTTT.